The 3 T cell receptor beta chains in this list originate from one sample, sequenced in a study of blood T cell repertoires in COVID-19. The repertoire was sequenced with immunoSEQ multiplex PCR; TCRdb's copy has only in-frame clones and lacks some. The sample contains around 140,000 clones, around 85% of which appear only once. The sample taken for sequencing was peripheral blood. The source of these receptors is an elderly woman with acute or convalescent COVID-19.

This clone was found a few times. V is TRBV21-1 and J is TRBJ1-3. TRBV21-1 is termed a pseudogene. This CDR3 is 13 amino acids long. The CDR3 sequence: CARIRGSGNTIYF. The CDR3 DNA reads TGTGCCAGAATCCGGGGCTCTGGAAACACCATATATTTT.

The chain has TRBV30 and TRBJ2-7, with D possibly TRBD2 on 7 matching bases. Trimming shortened V by 5 bases and J by 5 bases, and 16 bases separated the two germline ends. The CDR3 covers 13 residues. CDR1 GTSNPN and CDR2 SVGIG come from the germline V gene (reference sequence). CDR3 region: CAWSGGPVHEQYF. The CDR3 bases are TGTGCCTGGTCCGGGGGGCCCGTCCACGAGCAGTACTTC. Full variable domain (missing parts from reference TRBV30 and TRBJ2-7): SQTIHQWPATLVQPVGSPLSLECTVEGTSNPNLYWYRQAAGRGLQLLFYSVGIGQISSEVPQNLSASRPQDRQFILSSKKLLLSDSGFYLCAWSGGPVHEQYFGPGTRLTVT.

The rearrangement links TRBV10-3 to TRBJ1-1, with TRBD1 as a possible D gene (5 bases). The CDR3 totals 15 residues. The V end was cut by 3 bases, the J end by 1 base, with 12 bases between. Per the germline V gene, CDR1 is ENHRY and CDR2 is SYGVKD. In nucleotides, the CDR3 is TGTGCCATCAGTGAATATCAGGGTGAGAACACTGAAGCTTTCTTT. Translation: CAISEYQGENTEAFF.